The rows below give T cell receptor beta chains drawn from one sample of a study of a mutant IDH1 vaccine in newly diagnosed glioma. Clones were read by immunoSEQ multiplex PCR, and TCRdb kept only the in-frame ones, dropping some. The sample has approximately 58,000 clones, over 80% seen once; the top ten hold 3.5% to 4%. These TCRs' antigens remain unknown. The sample in question was PBMCs, obtained from a glioma patient whose treatment included an IDH1 peptide vaccine. These TCRs come from a man aged 25-45 years with glioma. CDR3s include the opening cysteine and the closing phenylalanine or tryptophan. A D gene is named only where the DNA matches it firmly. Expanded clones are given a class, and other clones once, few, many or no size at all.

V	D	size	J	DNA	CDR3
TRBV19	NA	NA	TRBJ1-2	TGTGCCAGTAGTATAAAACAGGAAAACTATGGCTACACCTTC	CASSIKQENYGYTF
TRBV30	NA	NA	TRBJ2-3	TGTGCCTGGAGTAGAGGAGGGATCGATACGCAGTATTTT	CAWSRGGIDTQYF
TRBV11-2	TRBD2	NA	TRBJ2-7	TGTGCCAGCAGTCCTAGTTGGGGACTAGCTTACGAGCAGTACTTC	CASSPSWGLAYEQYF
TRBV5-4	TRBD2	NA	TRBJ2-5	TGTGCCAGCAGCTCCGGGACTAGCTACCAAGAGACCCAGTACTTC	CASSSGTSYQETQYF
TRBV5-4	NA	NA	TRBJ2-1	TGTGCCAGCAGCTTGGTCAGCAATGAGCAGTTCTTC	CASSLVSNEQFF
TRBV29-1	NA	NA	TRBJ2-6	TGCAGCGTTGATTCGACGGGGAGCTCTGGGGCCAACGTCCTGACTTTC	CSVDSTGSSGANVLTF
TRBV6-5	NA	NA	TRBJ2-1	TGTGCCAGCAGTACAGGGCTTGAGCAGTTCTTC	CASSTGLEQFF
TRBV2	TRBD1	NA	TRBJ1-4	TGTGCCAGCAGCATGACAGGGGCTAATGAAAAACTGTTTTTT	CASSMTGANEKLFF
TRBV27	NA	NA	TRBJ2-1	TGTGCCACCGGGGGGCGAGCCTCCTACAATGAGCAGTTCTTC	CATGGRASYNEQFF
TRBV13	NA	NA	TRBJ1-6	TGTGCCAGCAGCTTAGGCCAGGGGAATTCACCCCTCCACTTT	CASSLGQGNSPLHF
TRBV5-5	NA	NA	TRBJ1-5	TGTGCCAGCAGCTCGGATGCAGGGAGAAATCAGCCCCAGCATTTT	CASSSDAGRNQPQHF
TRBV28	NA	NA	TRBJ1-3	TGTGCCAGCAGGCAAATTACAGGATTCTCTGGAAACACCATATATTTT	CASRQITGFSGNTIYF
TRBV2	NA	NA	TRBJ2-7	TGTGCCAGCAGTGAAAAGGGGGTCCACGAGCAGTACTTC	CASSEKGVHEQYF
TRBV27	TRBD1	NA	TRBJ2-7	TGTGCCAGCAGTGAGACAGGGCAAACCCTATACGAGCAGTACTTC	CASSETGQTLYEQYF
TRBV2	TRBD1	few	TRBJ1-5	TGTGCCAGCAGTTCTCCGGGACAGGTTTTTCGGGATCAGCCCCAGCATTTT	CASSSPGQVFRDQPQHF
TRBV19	TRBD1	NA	TRBJ1-3	TGTGCCAGTAGCCGGACAGGGAGCTCTGGAAACACCATATATTTT	CASSRTGSSGNTIYF
TRBV7-6	TRBD1	NA	TRBJ2-7	TGTGCCAGCAGCTTAGGGGCAGGGGGCTCCTACGAGCAGTACTTC	CASSLGAGGSYEQYF
TRBV19	TRBD1	many	TRBJ1-6	TGTGCCAGTAGTATGACAGGGATCACCTATAATTCACCCCTCCACTTT	CASSMTGITYNSPLHF
TRBV15	NA	NA	TRBJ1-2	TGTGCCACCAGCAGAGACGCGGGCGGGAGGTATGGCTACACCTTC	CATSRDAGGRYGYTF
TRBV2	TRBD1	NA	TRBJ2-7	TGTGCCAGCAGGGGACAGGGGGCGGTGGGGCAGTACTTC	CASRGQGAVGQYF
TRBV4-1	NA	NA	TRBJ2-5	TGCGCCAGCAGCCCCCTCGGGGCGCAGAGTGGGACCCAGTACTTC	CASSPLGAQSGTQYF
TRBV12-5	NA	NA	TRBJ1-1	TGTGCTAGTGGTAAACCGCCTTCGAACACTGAAGCTTTCTTT	CASGKPPSNTEAFF
TRBV6-1	NA	NA	TRBJ1-5	TGTGCCAGCAGCCAGGCGAGTGTGAGCCCCCAGCATTTT	CASSQASVSPQHF